This TCR beta chain was documented in a study of blood T cell repertoires in COVID-19. On the study more broadly: T cells, B-cell-depleted T cells, or PBMCs supplied cDNA or gDNA.

Data came from immunoSEQ multiplex PCR; TCRdb stores just in-frame clones and leaves some out. The table has approximately 230,000 clones, less than 90% seen once. CDR3 size: 15 residues. The V gene's germline CDR1 is LNHDA and CDR2 SQIVND (reference sequence). With 6 bases clipped from V and 6 bases from J, the junction kept 10 bases outside the gene matches. This receptor was obtained from a man aged 25-45 years with active or convalescent COVID-19. The chain recombines TRBV19 with TRBJ2-3; 9 bases match TRBD1. The sample comprised peripheral blood. The CDR3 DNA follows: TGTGCCAGTAGCCCTTGGGAACAGGGGGCTGATACGCAGTATTTT. Protein sequence: CASSPWEQGADTQYF.